The 8 T cell receptor beta chains given below trace back to one sample, sequenced in a study of radiotherapy plus CTLA-4 blockade in lung cancer. The table came from immunoSEQ multiplex PCR; TCRdb's copy has only in-frame clones and leaves some out. The sample carries more than 40,000 clones, roughly 67% recorded once. The sample was peripheral blood, taken from a patient treated with radiotherapy plus ipilimumab. Receptors originate from a human donor with non-small cell lung cancer who had a partial response to radiotherapy plus ipilimumab.

The rearrangement uses TRBV6-5 and TRBJ1-1; TRBD1 matches at 9 bases. Germline V gene sequence: CDR1 MNHEY, CDR2 SVGAGI. V lost 0 bases, J lost 11 bases, and 7 bases stayed unmatched. The CDR3 has 14 amino acids. CDR3 loop: CASSYSGTGRRAFF. As DNA, the CDR3 is TGTGCCAGCAGTTACTCAGGGACAGGGCGTCGTGCTTTCTTT.

This chain links TRBV30 with TRBJ2-7, with 7 bases that match TRBD2. The junction had 7 bases not matched to a gene; V was cut back by 6 bases and J by 2 bases. The CDR3 extends over 13 amino acids. Germline V CDR1 and CDR2: GTSNPN, SVGIG (reference sequence). The CDR3 spells CACSSSGTYEQYF. The CDR3 nucleotides read TGTGCCTGCAGTTCTAGCGGAACCTACGAGCAGTACTTC.

The chain couples TRBV7-9 to TRBJ2-5; 10 positions agree with TRBD1. Matching the DNA end better, TRBJ2-7 makes the J call doubtful. The CDR3 is made up of 14 amino acids. Germline V gene sequence: CDR1 SEHNR, CDR2 FQNEAQ (reference sequence). The CDR3 region is CASSLSGQGGEQYF. Written as DNA, the CDR3 is TGTGCCAGCAGCTTAAGCGGACAGGGGGGCGAGCAGTACTTC.

In its sample, this clone was seen many times. The chain joins TRBV5-5 to TRBJ2-4, with a weak D call TRBD1 (5 bases). The V gene lost 0 bases and the J gene lost 1 base, with 8 bases spanning the gap. The CDR3 runs 15 residues. From germline, CDR1 is SGHKS and CDR2 YYEKEE (reference sequence). In DNA form, the CDR3 reads TGTGCCAGCAGCTTGGAAGGGGTGGCCAAAAACATTCAGTACTTC. This sequence encodes CASSLEGVAKNIQYF.

This clone was picked up a small number of times. The chain employs TRBV11-2 and TRBJ1-1, with D maybe TRBD1 (6 bases). V was cut by 4 bases and J by 4 bases, with 16 bases left in between. CDR1 and CDR2 (germline): SGHAT, FQNNGV. The CDR3 totals 15 residues. DNA for the CDR3: TGTGCCAGCAGCTATCTGGGGGGGGCTGGCACTGAAGCTTTCTTT. Protein sequence: CASSYLGGAGTEAFF.

This chain joins TRBV7-9 and TRBJ2-4; the D gene is possibly TRBD2 (7 bases). CDR3 length: 16 residues. Trimming removed 1 base from V and 2 bases from J, with 12 bases in between. Germline CDR1 SEHNR, CDR2 FQNEAQ (reference sequence). The DNA of the CDR3 is TGTGCCAGCAGCTTAGTGGTGGGGGGGCCCAAAAACATTCAGTACTTC. Its protein is CASSLVVGGPKNIQYF.

The chain carries TRBV28 and TRBJ2-7, with TRBD1 matching over 11 bases. The V gene end was trimmed by 6 bases and the J gene end by 5 bases; junction bases not matched to a gene: 9. The length of the CDR3 is 15 residues. CDR1 is MDHEN and CDR2 is SYDVKM in the germline V gene. The DNA of the CDR3 is TGTGCCAGCAGCTTTATCGGACAGGGGGCCAACGAGCAGTACTTC. Translation gives CASSFIGQGANEQYF.

This rearrangement joins TRBV5-1 to TRBJ2-1, with 9 bases aligning to TRBD2. The J segment lost 8 bases and the V segment lost 0 bases, leaving 9 bases of the junction unmatched. In germline, CDR1 is SGHRS, CDR2 YFSETQ. The CDR3 covers 16 residues. CDR3 protein: CASSLARGTSLDEQFF. The CDR3 DNA sequence: TGCGCCAGCAGCTTGGCCCGTGGGACTAGCCTCGATGAGCAGTTCTTC.